This paragraph reports one TCR beta chain. The antigen is not known. An end of the junction differs from the germline gene, which may be a read error. This sample is part of a study of tumor-infiltrating lymphocytes in primary liver carcinoma. Study overall: Tissue type made little difference to sample yields of roughly 3.5 to 7.5 million productive TCRbeta reads.

CDR1 and CDR2 from the germline V gene are SGHRS and YFSETQ. The CDR3 sequence is 16 residues long. General study points: Whereas tumor region pairs overlapped more, tumor-adjacent and tumor-blood pairs overlapped less.

Without any cell sorting, roughly 20-33 mg of bulk tissue yielded co-extracted RNA and DNA. At sampling, these chronic HBV carriers had received no treatment. The input was 450 to 500 ng total RNA; TCR beta cDNA was made from it with a constant-region primer. Libraries of TCR beta came from three nested multiplex PCR rounds with slightly modified ARM-PCR. Primers for the first two PCR rounds were TRBV1-TRBV30 forward primers and a C-beta reverse primer (roughly 10 cycles per round). TCRdb analysed the multiplex PCR reads with MiXCR anew, one entry per CDR3 protein. The sample consists of roughly 70,000 distinct CDR3 sequences, around 69% of them appearing once.

The sequenced sample consisted of liver tumor tissue from sampling region 4. Subset reported: tumor region T4, right-lateral pole. This rearrangement joins TRBV5-1 to TRBJ2-1; 11 bases are shared with TRBD2. This receptor was taken from a man between 35 and 55 years old with primary liver carcinoma and hepatitis B virus infection. The CDR3 DNA reads TGCGCCGGCAGCATGTATATAGCGGGAGGGTCCGGTGAGCAGTTCTTC. This encodes CAGSMYIAGGSGEQFF.